The rows below give T cell receptor beta chains drawn from one sample of a study of molecular identifiers for immune sequencing clone quantification. MiXCR, run by TCRdb on the PCR reads, gives a single entry per CDR3 protein. The repertoire holds about 640,000 distinct CDR3 sequences, nearly 20% seen once, with about 0.9% in the top ten. Material for sequencing was naive CD8+ T cells from blood, with Jurkat cell RNA spiked in. The receptors stem from a human donor in good health. Some libraries in this study had Jurkat cell RNA spiked in. CDR3s include the opening cysteine and the closing phenylalanine or tryptophan. A D gene is named only where the DNA matches it firmly. Only some rows state a clone size, as once, few, many or a class for expanded clones.

v_call	clone_size	j_call	d_call	cdr3_nt	cdr3_aa
TRBV19	-	TRBJ2-3	-	TGTGCCAGTAGTATAATAGGGGGACTCTCGCCCGATACGCAGTATTTT	CASSIIGGLSPDTQYF
TRBV27	-	TRBJ2-7	-	TGTGCCAGCAGTTTAGGGGGCGCGATTGGCGAGCAGTACTTC	CASSLGGAIGEQYF
TRBV19	-	TRBJ1-3	-	TGTGCCAGCTCCCTCCCGTCTGGAAGCACCATATATTTT	CASSLPSGSTIYF
TRBV6-4	many	TRBJ2-7	-	TGTGCCAGCAGTGACTTGTCCAGGGCCCCGTACGAGCAGTACTTC	CASSDLSRAPYEQYF
TRBV20-1	many	TRBJ1-5	-	TGCAGTGCCGACGGGGGTATTGGCAATCAGCCCCAGCATTTT	CSADGGIGNQPQHF
TRBV9	many	TRBJ2-7	TRBD1	TGTGCCAGCAGCGCAGAGGCTGGGACAGTTCCTTCCTACGAGCAGTACTTC	CASSAEAGTVPSYEQYF
TRBV7-9	few	TRBJ2-3	-	TGTGCCAGCAGCTACTCCGGGGATACGCAGTGTTTT	CASSYSGDTQCF
TRBV6-2/TRBV6-3	-	TRBJ2-7	TRBD1	TGTGCCAGCAGTTACCTGGGACAGCTAGACTACGAGCAGTACTTC	CASSYLGQLDYEQYF
TRBV19	-	TRBJ1-1	-	TGTGCCAGTAAGGACAGCGGGAACACTGAAGCTTTCTTT	CASKDSGNTEAFF
TRBV2	many	TRBJ2-1	-	TGTGCCAGCAGTGGCGCGAACTCCTACAATGAGCAGTTCTTC	CASSGANSYNEQFF
TRBV6-2/TRBV6-3	many	TRBJ2-1	TRBD1	TGTGCCAGCAGTACCGCGGGACAGGGTTATCTGGAGGGGTTCTTC	CASSTAGQGYLEGFF
TRBV28	many	TRBJ2-7	-	TGTGCCAGCAGTTTACCCGGGGACGAGCAGTACTTC	CASSLPGDEQYF
TRBV20-1	-	TRBJ2-7	TRBD2	TGCAGTGCTTTCGGGACTAGCGTTTCCTACGAGCAGTACTTC	CSAFGTSVSYEQYF
TRBV7-9	many	TRBJ2-7	TRBD1	TGTGCCAGCAGCACCACGACAGGGATACGGTACGAGCAGTACTTC	CASSTTTGIRYEQYF
TRBV7-3	many	TRBJ2-3	TRBD2	TGTGCCAGCAGCTCCCCCGGGGGGACACTAGCGGAGGTGACAGATACGCAGTATTTT	CASSSPGGTLAEVTDTQYF
TRBV29-1	many	TRBJ2-3	TRBD2	TGCAGCGTTGATAAGACTAGCGGCACAGATACGCAGTATTTT	CSVDKTSGTDTQYF
TRBV29-1	-	TRBJ1-2	TRBD1	TGCAGCGTAGTGACAGGGGAAAGCTATGGCTACACCTTC	CSVVTGESYGYTF
TRBV20-1	few	TRBJ2-3	TRBD2	TGCAGTGCTCGGGGACTAGCGGGAAACACAGATACGCAGTATTTT	CSARGLAGNTDTQYF
TRBV5-8	many	TRBJ1-5	TRBD1	TGTGCCAGCAGCACCGGACAGGGTGGACAGCCCCAGCATTTT	CASSTGQGGQPQHF
TRBV4-3	-	TRBJ2-2	-	TGCGCCAGCAGCCAAGATTCTGCAGGGCTCTTATCCGGGGAGCTGTTTTTT	CASSQDSAGLLSGELFF
TRBV30	many	TRBJ1-3	-	TGTGCCTGGAGGACATTGACCTCTGGAAACACCATATATTTT	CAWRTLTSGNTIYF
TRBV20-1	many	TRBJ2-7	-	TGCAGTGCTAGAGACCGGTCGGGGGACTACGAGCAGTACTTC	CSARDRSGDYEQYF
TRBV19	-	TRBJ1-6	-	TGTGCCAGTAGCGGCACTACAGGGTCTACTTCACCCCCCCACTTT	CASSGTTGSTSPPHF
TRBV4-3	many	TRBJ1-3	-	TGCGCCAGCAGCCAAGATGGGAAGATGCAGGGGTCTGGAAACACCATATATTTT	CASSQDGKMQGSGNTIYF
TRBV20-1	many	TRBJ1-1	TRBD1	TGCAGTGCTAGAAATTTAGGACAGGTAGTCACTGAAGCTTTCTTT	CSARNLGQVVTEAFF
TRBV6-6	-	TRBJ1-1	-	TGTGCCAGCAGATTGCTGAACACTGAAGCTTTCTTT	CASRLLNTEAFF
TRBV6-6	-	TRBJ2-7	-	TGTGCCAGCACCACCGGAGTAACCTACGAGCAGTACTTC	CASTTGVTYEQYF
TRBV4-2	-	TRBJ2-7	TRBD1	TGTGCCAGCAGCCAAGATAGTAAGGGACAGGGGGCGCACGAGCAGTACTTC	CASSQDSKGQGAHEQYF
TRBV7-9	few	TRBJ1-1	TRBD1	TGTGCCAGCAGCCCCCGGGACAGGGCCGCCCCTGAAGCTTTCTTT	CASSPRDRAAPEAFF